This TCR beta chain derives from a study of patients and donors after allogeneic stem cell transplantation. The V gene end was trimmed by 7 bases and the J gene end by 4 bases; junction bases not matched to a gene: 9. CDR1 and CDR2 (germline): SQVTM, ANQGSEA. The CDR3 has 14 residues. TCRdb reprocessed the RT-PCR reads via MiXCR and lists one record per CDR3 protein. The table includes some 960,000 distinct CDR3 sequences, more than 15% detected once. The sequence derives from a human donor who was either an allogeneic HSCT recipient or a stem cell or donor lymphocyte infusion donor (not recorded which). It is not recorded whose cells these are; they may come from a transplant donor. Source material: blood, either unsorted or a sorted T cell fraction (not recorded which). The chain couples TRBV29-1 to TRBJ2-2; 7 bases line up with TRBD2. CDR3 sequence reads: CSAGEAGATGELFF. CDR3 DNA sequence: TGCAGCGCGGGGGAGGCGGGAGCCACCGGGGAGCTGTTTTTT.